Following are 11 T cell receptor beta chains from one sample sequenced in a study of blood T cell repertoires in COVID-19. TCRdb's copy holds only in-frame clones and misses some; the assay was immunoSEQ multiplex PCR. The sample lists roughly 120,000 clones, under 80% occurring once. Sequenced sample: peripheral blood. The origin of the receptors is a man aged 45-65 years with acute or convalescent COVID-19.

This clone was observed once. This chain connects TRBV15 to TRBJ2-7; 7 bases fit TRBD2. Germline assignment: CDR1 LNHNV and CDR2 YYDKDF (reference sequence). The CDR3 sequence is 15 residues long. Unmatched junction bases numbered 5, after V lost 3 bases and J lost 0 bases. CDR3 region: CATSRASGSSYEQYF. The CDR3 nucleotides are TGTGCCACCAGCAGGGCTAGCGGCAGCTCCTACGAGCAGTACTTC.

The CDR3 bases are TGTGCCAGCAGTTACAGTCACGAGCAGTACTTC. Encoded protein: CASSYSHEQYF. This chain links TRBV28 with TRBJ2-7; D ambiguous. Germline CDR1 is MDHEN and CDR2 is SYDVKM. Trimming left V 4 bases short and J 5 bases short, with 6 bases between. This CDR3 contains 11 residues.

This clone was seen once. This chain links TRBV5-1 with TRBJ2-1, with TRBD1 as a possible D gene (6 bases). There are 15 residues in the CDR3. V lost 1 base and J 4 bases, leaving 12 bases between the germline ends. Germline V gives CDR1 SGHRS, CDR2 YFSETQ. In DNA form, the CDR3 reads TGCGCCAGCAGCTTGATTGGACAGCCATACAATGAGCAGTTCTTC. Translating gives CASSLIGQPYNEQFF.

This rearrangement joins TRBV9 to TRBJ2-1; 7 nucleotides agree with TRBD2. Per the germline V gene, CDR1 is SGDLS and CDR2 is YYNGEE. The junction had 0 bases not matched to a gene; V was cut back by 3 bases and J by 6 bases. The CDR3 totals 12 residues. The CDR3 reads CASSGTSNEQFF. For the CDR3, the DNA is TGTGCCAGCAGCGGGACTAGCAATGAGCAGTTCTTC.

In DNA form, the CDR3 reads TGTGCCAGCAGCGAGGGGGCGAGTTATAATTCACCCCTCCACTTT. Its protein is CASSEGASYNSPLHF. This sequence joins TRBV7-3 and TRBJ1-6; 7 nucleotides agree with TRBD1. The germline V gene encodes CDR1 SGHTA and CDR2 FQGTGA. With 5 bases clipped from V and 4 bases from J, the junction kept 5 bases outside the gene matches. This CDR3 region has 15 residues.

The chain couples TRBV19 to TRBJ1-2; TRBD1 agrees at 9 bases. CDR3 size: 13 residues. Germline V lookup: CDR1 LNHDA, CDR2 SQIVND (reference sequence). The trim removed 8 bases at V and 4 bases at J, leaving 5 bases unmatched. In DNA form, the CDR3 reads TGTGCCAGTGGGACAGGGTGGGGCTATGGCTACACCTTC. The encoded protein is CASGTGWGYGYTF.

In this sample, this clone turned up a few times. This sequence joins TRBV5-1 and TRBJ2-7; D is perhaps TRBD1 (6 bases). The germline CDR1 and CDR2 sequences are SGHRS and YFSETQ. This CDR3 has 14 residues. Between the trimmed V and J ends, which lost 4 bases and 0 bases, there was a span of 11 bases. The DNA of the CDR3 is TGCGCCAGCAGCAGGGACATTAGCTCCTACGAGCAGTACTTC. Translation gives CASSRDISSYEQYF.

The chain combines TRBV6-6 with TRBJ1-6, with unresolved D. The CDR3 covers 14 residues. Germline values: CDR1 MNHNY, CDR2 SVGAGI (reference sequence). Trimming removed 2 bases at V and 7 bases at J, with 9 bases between. CDR3 DNA sequence: TGTGCCAGCAGTTACGGGGAGTCAAATTCACCCCTCCACTTT. The encoded protein is CASSYGESNSPLHF.

The J gene is TRBJ2-5, the V gene TRBV3-1 (or the pseudogene TRBV3-2), with D possibly being TRBD1 (5 bases). The CDR3 is 14 amino acids. Per germline, CDR1 LGHDT and CDR2 YNNKEL (reference sequence). Trimming removed 4 bases at V and 5 bases at J, with 14 bases between. DNA for the CDR3: TGTGCCAGCAGCCCCCCTGGGGCCTTGGAGACCCAGTACTTC. It translates to CASSPPGALETQYF.

The genes are TRBV30 and TRBJ1-2, with D hard to call. The CDR3 loop spans 13 amino acids. V shed 4 bases and J shed 6 bases, with 15 bases lying between them. Germline loops: CDR1 GTSNPN, CDR2 SVGIG (reference sequence). CDR3 sequence: CAWKKLLQDGYTF. Written as DNA, the CDR3 is TGTGCCTGGAAGAAATTGTTGCAGGATGGCTACACCTTC. Looking up the rest from reference TRBV30 and TRBJ1-2 gives the full variable domain: SQTIHQWPATLVQPVGSPLSLECTVEGTSNPNLYWYRQAAGRGLQLLFYSVGIGQISSEVPQNLSASRPQDRQFILSSKKLLLSDSGFYLCAWKKLLQDGYTFGSGTRLTVV.

The chain links TRBV7-9 to TRBJ2-1; 9 bases agree with TRBD2. Germline lookup yields CDR1 SEHNR and CDR2 FQNEAQ (reference sequence). V lost 5 bases and J lost 8; bases outside the gene matches: 10. This CDR3 has 15 amino acids. The CDR3 loop reads CASSPRGSGRDEQFF. The CDR3 nucleotides are TGTGCCAGCAGCCCCCGAGGTAGCGGGAGAGATGAGCAGTTCTTC.